A selection of T cell receptor beta chains follows, all from one sample in a study of graft-versus-host responses after intestinal transplantation. Using immunoSEQ multiplex PCR, the repertoire was profiled, and TCRdb retains in-frame clones only, with some absent. The profile shows over 7,000 clones, approximately 79% of them singletons. Source: ileum tissue, taken about 67 weeks after intestinal transplant. The receptor set was obtained from a human patient who received an intestinal transplant, so some T cells may come from the graft donor. Both conserved end residues are trimmed from each CDR3.

V	J	length	CDR3
TRBV19	TRBJ2-2	11	ASSPLHTGELF
TRBV5-2	TRBJ1-2	12	ASNNSRKTYGYT
TRBV5-4	TRBJ2-1	13	ASSVQGWGYNEQF
TRBV6-5	TRBJ2-1	12	ASSQTGAYNEQF
TRBV5-1	TRBJ1-6	12	VSSTDTSYSPLH
TRBV18	TRBJ2-3	12	ASSRDRNTDTQY
TRBV5-4	TRBJ2-7	13	ASSLGVAGVYEQY
TRBV5-6	TRBJ1-4	15	ASSLAAGPMTNEKLF
TRBV6-6	TRBJ1-2	11	ASRLDLNYGYT
TRBV28	TRBJ1-5	12	ASSLLRANQPQH
TRBV12-5	TRBJ2-1	12	ASGLGHSYNEQF
TRBV5-6	TRBJ1-2	12	ASSLWWTVHGYT